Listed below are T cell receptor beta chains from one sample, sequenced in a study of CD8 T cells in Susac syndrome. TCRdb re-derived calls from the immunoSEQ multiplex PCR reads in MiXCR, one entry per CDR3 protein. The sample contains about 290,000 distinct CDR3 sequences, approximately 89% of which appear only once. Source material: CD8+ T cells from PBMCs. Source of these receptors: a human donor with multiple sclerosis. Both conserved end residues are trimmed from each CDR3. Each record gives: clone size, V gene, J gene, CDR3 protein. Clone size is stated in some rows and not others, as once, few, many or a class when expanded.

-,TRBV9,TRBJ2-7,ASSVGLADYEQY
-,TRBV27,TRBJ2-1,ASSLGRIGNEQF
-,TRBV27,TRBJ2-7,ASSLSPISSYEQY
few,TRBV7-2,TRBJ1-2,ASSQWTGYSYGYT
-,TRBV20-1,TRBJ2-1,SASNLDRDMNEQF
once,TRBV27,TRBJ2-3,ASSFWTEGWNTQY
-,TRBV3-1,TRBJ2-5,ASSQEIGREGAAETQY
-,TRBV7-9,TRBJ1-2,ASRPEGRSYGYT
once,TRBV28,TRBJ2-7,ASSLRGHTYEQY
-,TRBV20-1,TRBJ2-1,SARGGLESNEQF
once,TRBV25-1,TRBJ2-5,ASSGHLRDSQETQY
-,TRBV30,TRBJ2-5,AYRPSAQETQY
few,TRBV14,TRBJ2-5,ASSELGGQETQY
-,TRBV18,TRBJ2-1,ASLPSPGHEQF
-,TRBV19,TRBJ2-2,ASSPQSTGAGELF
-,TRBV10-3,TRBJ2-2,AISGGLASGELF
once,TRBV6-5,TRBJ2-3,ASSIGAPDTQY
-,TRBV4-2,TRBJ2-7,ASSQDVTGSGVLEQY
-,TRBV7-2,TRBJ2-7,ASSLVGGSSYEQY
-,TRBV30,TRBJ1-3,AWLTSDSGNTIY
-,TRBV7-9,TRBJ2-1,ASSLSLAGGGSYNEQF
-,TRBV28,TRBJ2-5,ASMRREQETQY
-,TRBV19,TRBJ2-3,ASRDSSTDTQY
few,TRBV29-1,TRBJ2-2,SVTGSTGELF
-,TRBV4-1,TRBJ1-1,ASSHDRTTTEAF
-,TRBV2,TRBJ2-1,ASSDGGGGSYNEQF
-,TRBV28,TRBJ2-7,ASSTREGTEPTYEQY
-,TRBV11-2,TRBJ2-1,ASSSPRKRELGVEQF
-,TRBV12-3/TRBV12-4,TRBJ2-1,ASSSETGPYNEQF
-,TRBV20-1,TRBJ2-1,SATAQGYGNEQF
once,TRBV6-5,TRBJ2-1,ASSYGSSGSFSSYNEQF
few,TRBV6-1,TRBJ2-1,ASSGVGGDYNEQF
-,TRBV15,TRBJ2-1,ATSRDRGVNEQF
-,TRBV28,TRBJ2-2,ASSFGDRGHTGELF
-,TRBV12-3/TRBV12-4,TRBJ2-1,ASSSVGGDNEQF
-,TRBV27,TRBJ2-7,ASTSGSTTYEQY
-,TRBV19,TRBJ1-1,ASSMGVLGTEAF
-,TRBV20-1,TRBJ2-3,SAIRLPPWQGRTTDTQY
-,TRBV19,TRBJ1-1,ASSMSLVPNTEAF
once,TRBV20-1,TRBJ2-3,SAPWVDGGSSTDTQY
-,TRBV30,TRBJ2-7,AWSPGQGVGEQY
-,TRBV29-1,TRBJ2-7,SAQESSYEQY